This T cell receptor beta chain was retrieved from a study of T-cell reconstitution after alpha-beta-depleted transplantation in children. Overall study results and limits: Once a year had passed after transplant, T-cell counts and diversity came mostly from newly produced T cells. Surviving recipient T cells and intrathymic progenitors accounted for some patients' high TCRbeta diversity at day 60.

Trimming took 8 bases from V and 2 from J, leaving 11 bases between them. This CDR3 is built from 13 residues. Germline-derived CDR1 and CDR2 are SNHLY and FYNNEI. This clonotype was seen many times. Its antigen remains unidentified. TCRbeta library construction was performed incorporating unique molecular identifiers. TCRdb passed the PCR reads through MiXCR, listing each CDR3 protein once. The table has some 200,000 distinct CDR3 sequences, 5.5% to 7% seen once. This clonotype originated in a girl less than two years old with combined immunodeficiency, due to receive a stem cell transplant. Sequencing was performed on PBMCs, taken before TCRalphabeta/CD19-depleted stem cell transplant. The V and J genes are TRBV2 and TRBJ2-3; D possibly matches TRBD1 or TRBD2 (5 bases each). CDR3 DNA sequence: TGTGCCAGCGGCCGGGACCCCACAGATACGCAGTATTTT. Translation: CASGRDPTDTQYF. The entire variable domain, with the rest obtained from reference TRBV2 and TRBJ2-3, is as follows: EPEVTQTPSHQVTQMGQEVILRCVPISNHLYFYWYRQILGQKVEFLVSFYNNEISEKSEIFDDQFSVERPDGSNFTLKIRSTKLEDSAMYFCASGRDPTDTQYFGPGTRLTVL.